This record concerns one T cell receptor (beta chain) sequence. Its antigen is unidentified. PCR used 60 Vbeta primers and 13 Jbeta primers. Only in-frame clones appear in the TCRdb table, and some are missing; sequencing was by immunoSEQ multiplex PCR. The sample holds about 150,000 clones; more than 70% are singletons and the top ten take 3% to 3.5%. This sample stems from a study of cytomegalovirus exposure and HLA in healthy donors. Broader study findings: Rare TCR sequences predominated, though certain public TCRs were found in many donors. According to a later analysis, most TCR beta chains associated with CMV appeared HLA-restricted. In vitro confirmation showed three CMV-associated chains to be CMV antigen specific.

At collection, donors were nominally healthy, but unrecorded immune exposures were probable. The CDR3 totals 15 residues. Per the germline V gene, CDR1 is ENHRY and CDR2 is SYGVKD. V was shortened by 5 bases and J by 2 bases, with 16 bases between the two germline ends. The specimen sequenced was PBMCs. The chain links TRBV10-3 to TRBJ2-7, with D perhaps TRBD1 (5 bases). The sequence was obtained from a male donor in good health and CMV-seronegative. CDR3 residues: CAISPPDKGPYEQYF. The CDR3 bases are TGTGCCATCAGTCCACCGGACAAGGGGCCCTACGAGCAGTACTTC.